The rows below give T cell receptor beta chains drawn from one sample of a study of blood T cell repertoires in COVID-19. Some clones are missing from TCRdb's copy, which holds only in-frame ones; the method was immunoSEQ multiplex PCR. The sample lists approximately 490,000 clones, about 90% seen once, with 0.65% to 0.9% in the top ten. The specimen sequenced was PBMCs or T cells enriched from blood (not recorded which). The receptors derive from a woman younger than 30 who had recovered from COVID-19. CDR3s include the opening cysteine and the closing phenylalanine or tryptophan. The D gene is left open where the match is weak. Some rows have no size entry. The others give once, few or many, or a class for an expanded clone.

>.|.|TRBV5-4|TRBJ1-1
TGTGCCAGCAGCTTCGCAGGGTACACTGAAGCTTTCTTT
CASSFAGYTEAFF
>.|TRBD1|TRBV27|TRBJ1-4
TGTGCCAGCAGTTGGGACAGGGGGGAAAAACTGTTTTTT
CASSWDRGEKLFF
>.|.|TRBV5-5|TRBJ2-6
TGTGCCAGCAGCCCCACCCAGGGAACTGGGGCCAACGTCCTGACTTTC
CASSPTQGTGANVLTF
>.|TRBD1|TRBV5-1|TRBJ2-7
TGCGCCAGCAGCTTGGACCCCACAGGGGATTACTACGAGCAGTACTTC
CASSLDPTGDYYEQYF
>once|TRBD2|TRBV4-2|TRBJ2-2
TGTGCCAGCAGCCCCGGGGGGTCCGGGGAGCTGTTTTTT
CASSPGGSGELFF
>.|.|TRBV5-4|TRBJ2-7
TGTGCCAGCAGCTTTAATACATACGAGCAGTACTTC
CASSFNTYEQYF
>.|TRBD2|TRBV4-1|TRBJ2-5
TGCGCCAGCAGCCCCTCGGGACTAGTGTTCCAAGAGACCCAGTACTTC
CASSPSGLVFQETQYF
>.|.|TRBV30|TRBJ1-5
TGTGCCTGGAGTGTCGTCGGGAATCAGCCCCAGCATTTT
CAWSVVGNQPQHF
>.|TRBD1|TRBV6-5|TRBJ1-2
TGTGCCAGCTTTCAGATACAGGGGGGCTACACCTTC
CASFQIQGGYTF
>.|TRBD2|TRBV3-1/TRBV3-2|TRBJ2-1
TGTGCCAGCAGCCAAGATCTACCTAGCGGGGGGCGGAATGAGCAGTTCTTC
CASSQDLPSGGRNEQFF
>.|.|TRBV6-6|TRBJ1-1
TGTGCCAGCAGCCCCTCCGAGCGGGGGCTGGTCACTGAAGCTTTCTTT
CASSPSERGLVTEAFF
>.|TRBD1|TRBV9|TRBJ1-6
TGTGCCAGCAGCGTCTTGGGGACAGAGAATTCACCCCTCCACTTT
CASSVLGTENSPLHF
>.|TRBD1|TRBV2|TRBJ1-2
TGTGCCAGCTCATCCGGGACAGGGGGTACCTATGGCTACACCTTC
CASSSGTGGTYGYTF
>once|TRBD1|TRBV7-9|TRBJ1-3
TGTGCCAGCAGCTCCCCCGGGACAGGCCTGAGCTCTGGAAACACCATATATTTT
CASSSPGTGLSSGNTIYF
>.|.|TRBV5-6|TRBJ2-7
TGTGCCAGCAGCTTGGCCGCGTCATACGAGCAGTACTTC
CASSLAASYEQYF
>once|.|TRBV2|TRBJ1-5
TGTGCCAGCAGGGAGGGCCTCCAACGCAATCAGCCCCAGCATTTT
CASREGLQRNQPQHF
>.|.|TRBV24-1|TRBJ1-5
TGTGCCACCAGTGATCGGACAGTAGGGAATCAGCCCCAGCATTTT
CATSDRTVGNQPQHF
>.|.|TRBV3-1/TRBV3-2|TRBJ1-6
TGTGCCAGCAGCCTCAGTGGTAATTCACCCCTCCACTTT
CASSLSGNSPLHF
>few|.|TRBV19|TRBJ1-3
TGTGCCAGTGGGGCCACAGGGATGAGCTCTGGAAACACCATATATTTT
CASGATGMSSGNTIYF
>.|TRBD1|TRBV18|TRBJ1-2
TGTGCCAGCTCACCTCTGGCTACGGGACAGGATCCGTCTGGCTACACCTTC
CASSPLATGQDPSGYTF
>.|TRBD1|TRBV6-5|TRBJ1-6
TGTGCCAGCAGTTTCGGACAGGGGATGGGAAATTCACCCCTCCACTTT
CASSFGQGMGNSPLHF
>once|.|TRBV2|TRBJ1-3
TGTGCCAGCAGTGACGGGGGAAGGAACACCATATATTTT
CASSDGGRNTIYF
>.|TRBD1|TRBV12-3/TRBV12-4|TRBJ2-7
TGTGCCAGCAAAACAGGGGGCGACGAGCAGTACTTC
CASKTGGDEQYF
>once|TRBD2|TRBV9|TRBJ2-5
TGTGCCAGCAGCCCTTCGACTAGCGGGGGGCTCCAAGAGACCCAGTACTTC
CASSPSTSGGLQETQYF
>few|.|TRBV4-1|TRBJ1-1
TGCGCCAGCAGCTTCGGGCAGGGGAACACTGAAGCTTTCTTT
CASSFGQGNTEAFF
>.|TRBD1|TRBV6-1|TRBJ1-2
TGTGCCAGCAGTGAAGGGATCCTACAGGGGGACGGCTACACCTTC
CASSEGILQGDGYTF
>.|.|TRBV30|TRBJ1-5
TGTGCCTGGAGTGTGGACACTTATCAGCCCCAGCATTTT
CAWSVDTYQPQHF